The present T cell receptor beta chain was sequenced within a study of glioma-infiltrating T cells. Points from the study as a whole: Tissue-blood divergence was below expectation in non-neoplastic patients, above in gliomas.

Amplification of TCR alpha and beta CDR3 regions from RNA used iRepertoire nested multiplex PCR. One entry per CDR3 protein results from TCRdb running MiXCR on the multiplex PCR reads. The sample lists over 70,000 distinct CDR3 sequences, about a quarter occurring once. The ends were cut back, 3 bases at V and 5 bases at J, with 10 bases in the middle. The CDR3 spans 13 residues. This clonotype showed up just a few times. Antigen unknown. This chain links TRBV12-3 or TRBV12-4 with TRBJ2-5, with a tentative D call TRBD1 (5 bases). The specimen sequenced was glioma tissue, nonneoplastic brain tissue, or PBMCs (not recorded which). This receptor was obtained from a human donor with low-grade glioma or glioblastoma, undergoing nonglioma brain surgery, or in good health (not recorded which). The CDR3 loop is CASSLFRVETQYF. CDR3 DNA: TGTGCCAGCAGTTTGTTCAGGGTGGAGACCCAGTACTTC.